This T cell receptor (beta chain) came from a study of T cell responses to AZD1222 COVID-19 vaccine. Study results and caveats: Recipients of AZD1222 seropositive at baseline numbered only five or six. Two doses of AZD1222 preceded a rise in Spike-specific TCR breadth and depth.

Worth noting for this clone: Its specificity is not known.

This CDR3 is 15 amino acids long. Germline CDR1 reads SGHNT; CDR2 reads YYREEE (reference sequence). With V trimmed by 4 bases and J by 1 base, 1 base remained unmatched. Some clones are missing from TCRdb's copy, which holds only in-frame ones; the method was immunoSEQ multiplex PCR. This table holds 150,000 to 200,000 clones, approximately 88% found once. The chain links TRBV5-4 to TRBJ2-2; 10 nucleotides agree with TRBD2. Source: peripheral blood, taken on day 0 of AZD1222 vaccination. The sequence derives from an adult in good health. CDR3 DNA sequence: TGTGCCAGCAGCCAGCGGGGGGGGAACACCGGGGAGCTGTTTTTT. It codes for CASSQRGGNTGELFF.